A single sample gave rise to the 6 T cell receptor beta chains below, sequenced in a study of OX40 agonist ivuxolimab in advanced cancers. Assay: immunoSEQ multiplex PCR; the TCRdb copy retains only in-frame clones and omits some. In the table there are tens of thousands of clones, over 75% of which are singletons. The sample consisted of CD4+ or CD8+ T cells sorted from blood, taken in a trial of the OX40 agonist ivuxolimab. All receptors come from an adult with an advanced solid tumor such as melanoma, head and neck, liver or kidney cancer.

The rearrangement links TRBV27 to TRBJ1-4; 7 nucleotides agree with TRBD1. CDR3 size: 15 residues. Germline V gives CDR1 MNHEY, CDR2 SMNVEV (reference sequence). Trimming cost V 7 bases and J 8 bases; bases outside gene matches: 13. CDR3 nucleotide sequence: TGTGCCAGCAAAAACCCGGGCAGGGGGACCGAAAAACTGTTTTTT. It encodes CASKNPGRGTEKLFF.

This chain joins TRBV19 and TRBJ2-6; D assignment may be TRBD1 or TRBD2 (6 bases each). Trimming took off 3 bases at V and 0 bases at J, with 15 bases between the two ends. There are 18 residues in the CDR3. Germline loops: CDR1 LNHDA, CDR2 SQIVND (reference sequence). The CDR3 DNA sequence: TGTGCCAGTAGTATTTGGGCGGGACAACGCTCTGGGGCCAACGTCCTGACTTTC. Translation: CASSIWAGQRSGANVLTF.

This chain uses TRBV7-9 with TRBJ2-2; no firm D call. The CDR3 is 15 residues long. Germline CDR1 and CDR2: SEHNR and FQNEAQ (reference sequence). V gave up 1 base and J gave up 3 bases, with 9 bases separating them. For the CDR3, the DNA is TGTGCCAGCAGCTTAGGAGATAGTTACACCGGGGAGCTGTTTTTT. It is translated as CASSLGDSYTGELFF. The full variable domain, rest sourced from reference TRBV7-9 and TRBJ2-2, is DTGVSQNPRHKITKRGQNVTFRCDPISEHNRLYWYRQTLGQGPEFLTYFQNEAQLEKSRLLSDRFSAERPKGSFSTLEIQRTEQGDSAMYLCASSLGDSYTGELFFGEGSRLTVL.

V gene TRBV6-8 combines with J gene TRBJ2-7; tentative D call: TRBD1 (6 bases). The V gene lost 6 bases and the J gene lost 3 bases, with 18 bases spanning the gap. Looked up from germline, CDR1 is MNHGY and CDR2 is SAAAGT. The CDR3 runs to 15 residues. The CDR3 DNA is TGTGCCAGCAGGTCCACCGGGACAATTCACTACGAGCAGTACTTC. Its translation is CASRSTGTIHYEQYF.

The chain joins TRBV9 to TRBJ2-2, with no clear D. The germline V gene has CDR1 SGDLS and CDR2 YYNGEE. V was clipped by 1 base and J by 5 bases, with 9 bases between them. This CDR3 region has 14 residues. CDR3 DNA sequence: TGTGCCAGCAGCGTACATGAAGGGACCGGGGAGCTGTTTTTT. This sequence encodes CASSVHEGTGELFF.

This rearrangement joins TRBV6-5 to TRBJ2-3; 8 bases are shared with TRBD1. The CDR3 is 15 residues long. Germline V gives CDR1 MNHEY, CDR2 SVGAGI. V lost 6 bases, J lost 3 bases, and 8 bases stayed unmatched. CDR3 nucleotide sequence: TGTGCCAGCAGCCTTCGACAGGGGAATACAGATACGCAGTATTTT. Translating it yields CASSLRQGNTDTQYF.